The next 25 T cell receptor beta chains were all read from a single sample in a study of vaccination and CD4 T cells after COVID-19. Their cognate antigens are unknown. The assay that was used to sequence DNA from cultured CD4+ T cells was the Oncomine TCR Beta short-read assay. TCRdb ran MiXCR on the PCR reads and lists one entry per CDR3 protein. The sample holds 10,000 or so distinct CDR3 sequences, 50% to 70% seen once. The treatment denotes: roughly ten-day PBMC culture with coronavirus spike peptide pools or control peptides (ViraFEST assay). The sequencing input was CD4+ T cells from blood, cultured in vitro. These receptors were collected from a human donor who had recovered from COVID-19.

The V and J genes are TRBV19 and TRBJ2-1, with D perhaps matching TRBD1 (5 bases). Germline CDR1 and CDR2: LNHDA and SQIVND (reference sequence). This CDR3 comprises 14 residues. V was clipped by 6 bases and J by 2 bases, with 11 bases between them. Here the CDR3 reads CASRFQGTYNEQFF. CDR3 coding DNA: TGTGCCAGTAGATTTCAGGGCACCTACAATGAGCAGTTCTTC.

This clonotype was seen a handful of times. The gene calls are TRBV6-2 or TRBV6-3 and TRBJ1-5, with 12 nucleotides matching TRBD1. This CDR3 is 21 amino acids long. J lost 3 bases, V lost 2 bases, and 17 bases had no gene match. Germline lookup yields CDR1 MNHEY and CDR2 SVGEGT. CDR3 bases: TGTGCCAGCAGTTACCCGGGGGTCCCGGGACAGGGGGCGCGGGTCAATCAGCCCCAGCATTTT. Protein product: CASSYPGVPGQGARVNQPQHF.

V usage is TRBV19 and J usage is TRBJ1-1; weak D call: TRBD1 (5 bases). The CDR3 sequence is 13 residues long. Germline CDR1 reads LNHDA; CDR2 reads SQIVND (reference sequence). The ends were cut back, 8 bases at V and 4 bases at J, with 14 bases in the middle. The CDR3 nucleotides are TGTGCCAGTGCAGGGAGGAGGGGCACTGAAGCTTTCTTT. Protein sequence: CASAGRRGTEAFF.

This CDR3 is CASSLVAAEQFF. CDR3 coding DNA: TGTGCCAGCAGCTTAGTCGCGGCGGAGCAGTTCTTC. The chain recombines TRBV11-3 with TRBJ2-1; D unclear. This CDR3 contains 12 residues. The V end lost 1 base, the J end lost 10 bases, and 8 bases lay between the germline ends. The germline V gene encodes CDR1 SGHNT and CDR2 YENEEA. The variable domain in full, completed from reference TRBV11-3 and TRBJ2-1, reads EAGVVQSPRYKIIEKKQPVAFWCNPISGHNTLYWYLQNLGQGPELLIRYENEEAVDDSQLPKDRFSAERLKGVDSTLKIQPAELGDSAVYLCASSLVAAEQFFGPGTRLTVL.

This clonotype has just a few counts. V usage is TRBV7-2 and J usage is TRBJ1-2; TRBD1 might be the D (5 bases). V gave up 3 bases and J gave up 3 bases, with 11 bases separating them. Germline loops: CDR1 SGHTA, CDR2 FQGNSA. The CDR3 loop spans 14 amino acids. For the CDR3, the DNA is TGTGCCAGCAGCTTCGGGACGGCTGACTATGGCTACACCTTC. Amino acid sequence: CASSFGTADYGYTF.

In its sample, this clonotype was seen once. The CDR3 reads CASRETAAYEQYF. The CDR3 DNA follows: TGTGCCAGCAGGGAGACTGCGGCCTACGAGCAGTACTTC. The V call is TRBV6-1, the J call TRBJ2-7; D is unclear. Trimming removed 6 bases from V and 2 bases from J, with 11 bases in between. The CDR3 runs to 13 residues. Germline V gene data show CDR1 as MNHNS and CDR2 as SASEGT.

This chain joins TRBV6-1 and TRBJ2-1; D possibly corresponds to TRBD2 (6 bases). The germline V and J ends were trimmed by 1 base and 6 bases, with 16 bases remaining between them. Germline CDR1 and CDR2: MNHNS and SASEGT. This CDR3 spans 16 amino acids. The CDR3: CASSEVLARGGNEQFF. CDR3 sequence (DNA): TGTGCCAGCAGTGAAGTGTTGGCTAGGGGAGGCAATGAGCAGTTCTTC.

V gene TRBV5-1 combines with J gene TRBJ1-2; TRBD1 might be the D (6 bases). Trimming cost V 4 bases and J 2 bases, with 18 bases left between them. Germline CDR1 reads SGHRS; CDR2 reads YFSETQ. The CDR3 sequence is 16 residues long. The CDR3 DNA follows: TGCGCCAGCAGCCCAGGGTGGGGGGCAGAGAACTATGGCTACACCTTC. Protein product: CASSPGWGAENYGYTF.

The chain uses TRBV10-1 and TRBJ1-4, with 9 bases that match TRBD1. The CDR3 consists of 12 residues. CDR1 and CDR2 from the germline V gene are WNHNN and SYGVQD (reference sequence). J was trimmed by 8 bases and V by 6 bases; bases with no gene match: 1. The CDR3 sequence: CASRGQGEKLFF. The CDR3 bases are TGCGCCAGCAGAGGACAGGGGGAAAAACTGTTTTTT.

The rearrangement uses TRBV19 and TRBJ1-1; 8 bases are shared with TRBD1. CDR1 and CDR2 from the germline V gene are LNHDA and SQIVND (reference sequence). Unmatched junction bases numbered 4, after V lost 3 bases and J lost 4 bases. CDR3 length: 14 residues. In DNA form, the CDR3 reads TGTGCCAGTAGTATCGGGGGACAGGCCACTGAAGCTTTCTTT. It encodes CASSIGGQATEAFF.

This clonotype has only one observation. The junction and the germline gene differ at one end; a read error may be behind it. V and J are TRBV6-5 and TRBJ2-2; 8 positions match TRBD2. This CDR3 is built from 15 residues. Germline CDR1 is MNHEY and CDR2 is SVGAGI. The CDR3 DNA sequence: TGTGCCAGCAGTTACCGACTAGCGAAAACCGGGGAGCTGTTTTTT. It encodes CASSYRLAKTGELFF.

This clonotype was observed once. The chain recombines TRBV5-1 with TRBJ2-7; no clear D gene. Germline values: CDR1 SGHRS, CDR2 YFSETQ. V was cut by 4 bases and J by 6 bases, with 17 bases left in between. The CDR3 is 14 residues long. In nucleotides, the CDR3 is TGCGCCAGCAGCAACGACCGGAGCTCGGGCGAGCAGTACTTC. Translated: CASSNDRSSGEQYF.

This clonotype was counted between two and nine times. In nucleotides, the CDR3 is TGTGCCACCAGCCTCGACAGTTTGCAGGGGTTGGACACTGAAGCTTTCTTT. As protein: CATSLDSLQGLDTEAFF. This chain joins TRBV15 and TRBJ1-1; perhaps TRBD1 as D (6 bases). V lost 5 bases and J lost 3, with 22 bases in between. CDR1 is LNHNV and CDR2 is YYDKDF in the germline V gene (reference sequence). The CDR3 runs to 17 residues.

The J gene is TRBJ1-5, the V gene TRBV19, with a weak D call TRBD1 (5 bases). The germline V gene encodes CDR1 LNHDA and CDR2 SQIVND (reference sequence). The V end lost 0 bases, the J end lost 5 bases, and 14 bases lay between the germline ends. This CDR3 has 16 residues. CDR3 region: CASSIDWGRSDQPQHF. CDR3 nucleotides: TGTGCCAGTAGTATAGATTGGGGGAGGTCCGATCAGCCCCAGCATTTT. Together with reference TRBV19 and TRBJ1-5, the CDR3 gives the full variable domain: DGGITQSPKYLFRKEGQNVTLSCEQNLNHDAMYWYRQDPGQGLRLIYYSQIVNDFQKGDIAEGYSVSREKKESFPLTVTSAQKNPTAFYLCASSIDWGRSDQPQHFGDGTRLSIL.

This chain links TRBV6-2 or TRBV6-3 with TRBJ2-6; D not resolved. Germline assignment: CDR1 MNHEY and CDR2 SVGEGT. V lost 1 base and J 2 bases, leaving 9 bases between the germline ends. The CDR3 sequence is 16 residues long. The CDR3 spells CASSYLTVPGANVLTF. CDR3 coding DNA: TGTGCCAGCAGTTACTTGACGGTTCCTGGGGCCAACGTCCTGACTTTC.

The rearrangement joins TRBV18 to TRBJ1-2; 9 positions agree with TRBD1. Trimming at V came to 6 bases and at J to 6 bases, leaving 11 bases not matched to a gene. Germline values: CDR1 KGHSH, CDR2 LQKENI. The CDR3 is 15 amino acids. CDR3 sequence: CASSPGTGSFDGYTF. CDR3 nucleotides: TGTGCCAGCTCCCCTGGGACAGGGTCTTTTGATGGCTACACCTTC.

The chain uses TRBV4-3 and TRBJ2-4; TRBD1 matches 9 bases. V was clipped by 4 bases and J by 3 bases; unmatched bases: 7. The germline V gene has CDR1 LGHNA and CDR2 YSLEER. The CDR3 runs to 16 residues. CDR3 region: CASSLTPGQGKNIQYF. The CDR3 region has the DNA TGCGCCAGCAGCCTAACACCGGGACAGGGCAAAAACATTCAGTACTTC.

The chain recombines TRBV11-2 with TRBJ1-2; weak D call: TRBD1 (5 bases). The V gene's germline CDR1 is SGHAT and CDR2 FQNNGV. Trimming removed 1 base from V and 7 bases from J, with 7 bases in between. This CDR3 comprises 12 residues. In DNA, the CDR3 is TGTGCCAGCAGCTTAGTCGGGGGTGGCTACACCTTC. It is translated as CASSLVGGGYTF.

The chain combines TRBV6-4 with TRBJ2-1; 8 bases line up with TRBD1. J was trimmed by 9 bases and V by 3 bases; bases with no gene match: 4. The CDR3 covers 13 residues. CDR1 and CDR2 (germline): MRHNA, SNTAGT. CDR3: CASSEGDRGEQFF. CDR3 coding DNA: TGTGCCAGCAGTGAAGGAGACAGGGGTGAGCAGTTCTTC.

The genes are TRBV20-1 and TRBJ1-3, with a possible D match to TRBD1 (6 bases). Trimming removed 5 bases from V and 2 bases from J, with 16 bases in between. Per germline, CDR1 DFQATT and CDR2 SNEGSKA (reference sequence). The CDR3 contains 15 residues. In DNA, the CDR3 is TGCAGTGCTGAGAACACAGGGTACCCTGGAAACACCATATATTTT. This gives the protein CSAENTGYPGNTIYF.

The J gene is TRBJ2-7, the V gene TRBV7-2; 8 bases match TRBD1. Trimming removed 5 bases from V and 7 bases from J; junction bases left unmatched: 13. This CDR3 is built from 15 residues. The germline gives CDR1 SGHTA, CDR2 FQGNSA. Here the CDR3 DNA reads TGTGCCAGCAGCGCCCATCAGGACAGGGTAGGAGAGCAGTACTTC. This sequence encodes CASSAHQDRVGEQYF.

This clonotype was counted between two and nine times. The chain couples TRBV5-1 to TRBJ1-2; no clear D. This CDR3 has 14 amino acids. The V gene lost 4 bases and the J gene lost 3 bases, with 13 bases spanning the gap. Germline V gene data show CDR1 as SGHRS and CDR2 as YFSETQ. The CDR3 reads CASSTGGGDYGYTF. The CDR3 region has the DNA TGCGCCAGCAGCACCGGAGGCGGGGACTATGGCTACACCTTC.

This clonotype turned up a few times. The DNA for the CDR3 is TGTGCCACCAGCAGAGCTTCAGAGACCCAGTACTTC. This encodes CATSRASETQYF. This chain uses TRBV15 with TRBJ2-5; D not resolved. V was pared by 1 base and J by 4 bases, with 4 bases between. From germline, CDR1 is LNHNV and CDR2 YYDKDF (reference sequence). The CDR3 loop spans 12 amino acids.

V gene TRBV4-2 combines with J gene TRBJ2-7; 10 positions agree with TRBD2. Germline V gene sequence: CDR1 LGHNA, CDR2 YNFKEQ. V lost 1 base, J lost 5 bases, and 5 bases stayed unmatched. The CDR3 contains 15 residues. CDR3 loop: CASSQGLGTSDEQYF. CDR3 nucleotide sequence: TGTGCCAGCAGCCAAGGACTCGGGACTAGCGACGAGCAGTACTTC.

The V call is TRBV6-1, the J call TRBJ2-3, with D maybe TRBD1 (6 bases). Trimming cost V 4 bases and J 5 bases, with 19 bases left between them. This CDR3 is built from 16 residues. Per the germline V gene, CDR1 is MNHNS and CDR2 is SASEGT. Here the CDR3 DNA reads TGTGCCAGCAGTGCGCAGGCTGGGGGCACCGAAGATACGCAGTATTTT. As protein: CASSAQAGGTEDTQYF.